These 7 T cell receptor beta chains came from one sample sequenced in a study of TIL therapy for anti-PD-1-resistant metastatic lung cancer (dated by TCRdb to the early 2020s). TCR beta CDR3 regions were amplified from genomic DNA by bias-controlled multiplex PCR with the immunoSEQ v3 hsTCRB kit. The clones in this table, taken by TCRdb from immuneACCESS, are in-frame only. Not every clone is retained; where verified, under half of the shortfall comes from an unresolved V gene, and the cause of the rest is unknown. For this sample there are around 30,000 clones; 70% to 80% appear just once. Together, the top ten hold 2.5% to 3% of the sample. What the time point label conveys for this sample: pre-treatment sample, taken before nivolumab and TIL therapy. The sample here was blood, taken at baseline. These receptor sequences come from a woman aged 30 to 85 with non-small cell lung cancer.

CDR3 region: CASSPSANTGELFF. Here the CDR3 DNA reads TGCGCCAGCAGCCCCTCTGCGAACACCGGGGAGCTGTTTTTT. The chain joins TRBV10-1 to TRBJ2-2; no firm D call. V shed 6 bases and J shed 0 bases, with 8 bases lying between them. Germline loops: CDR1 WNHNN, CDR2 SYGVQD (reference sequence). The CDR3 is 14 amino acids.

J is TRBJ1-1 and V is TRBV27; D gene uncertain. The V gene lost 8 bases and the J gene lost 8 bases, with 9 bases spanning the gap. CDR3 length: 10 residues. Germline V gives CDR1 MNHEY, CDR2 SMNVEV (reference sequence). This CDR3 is CASGRSEAFF. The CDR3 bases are TGTGCCAGCGGTAGATCAGAAGCTTTCTTT.

The CDR3 DNA is TGTGCCAGCAGCTTATATTCTTTGGCCGGGGAGCTGTTTTTT. Protein: CASSLYSLAGELFF. The genes are TRBV11-2 and TRBJ2-2, with D hard to call. This CDR3 comprises 14 residues. Deletions cut 2 bases from V and 6 bases from J, with 10 bases between. CDR1 SGHAT and CDR2 FQNNGV come from the germline V gene.

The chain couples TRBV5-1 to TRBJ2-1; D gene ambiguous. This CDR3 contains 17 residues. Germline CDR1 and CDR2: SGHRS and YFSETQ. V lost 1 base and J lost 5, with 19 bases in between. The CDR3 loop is CASSLWVRISRDNEQFF. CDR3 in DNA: TGCGCCAGCAGCTTGTGGGTCCGTATCTCTCGGGACAATGAGCAGTTCTTC. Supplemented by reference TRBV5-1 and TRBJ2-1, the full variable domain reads KAGVTQTPRYLIKTRGQQVTLSCSPISGHRSVSWYQQTPGQGLQFLFEYFSETQRNKGNFPGRFSGRQFSNSRSEMNVSTLELGDSALYLCASSLWVRISRDNEQFFGPGTRLTVL.

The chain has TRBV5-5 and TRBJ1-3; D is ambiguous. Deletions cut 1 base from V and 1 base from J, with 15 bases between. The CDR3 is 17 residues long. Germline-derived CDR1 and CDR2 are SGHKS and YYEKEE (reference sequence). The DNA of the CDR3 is TGTGCCAGCAGCTTGAGCAGGACCCTGCAATCTGGAAACACCATATATTTT. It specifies CASSLSRTLQSGNTIYF. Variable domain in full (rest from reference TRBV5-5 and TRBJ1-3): DAGVTQSPTHLIKTRGQQVTLRCSPISGHKSVSWYQQVLGQGPQFIFQYYEKEERGRGNFPDRFSARQFPNYSSELNVNALLLGDSALYLCASSLSRTLQSGNTIYFGEGSWLTVV.

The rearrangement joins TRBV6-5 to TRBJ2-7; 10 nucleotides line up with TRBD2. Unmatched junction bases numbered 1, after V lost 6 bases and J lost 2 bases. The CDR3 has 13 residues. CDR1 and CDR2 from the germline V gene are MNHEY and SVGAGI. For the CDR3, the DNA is TGTGCCAGCAGACTAGCGGGAACCTACGAGCAGTACTTC. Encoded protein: CASRLAGTYEQYF.

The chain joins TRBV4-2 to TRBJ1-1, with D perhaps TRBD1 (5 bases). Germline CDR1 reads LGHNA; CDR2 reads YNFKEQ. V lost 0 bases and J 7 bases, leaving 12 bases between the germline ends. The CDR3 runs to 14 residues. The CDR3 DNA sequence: TGTGCCAGCAGCCAAGAGGGCGGGGCAAGTGAAGCTTTCTTT. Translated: CASSQEGGASEAFF.